A selection of T cell receptor beta chains follows, all from one sample in a study of control samples from healthy donors and cancer patients. The repertoire was sequenced with immunoSEQ multiplex PCR; TCRdb's copy has only in-frame clones and lacks some. The data show some 48,000 clones, about 94% seen once. Sequenced input: PBMCs. These receptors all come from a woman aged 50 to 60 with head and neck cancer. CDR3s include the opening cysteine and the closing phenylalanine or tryptophan. A D gene is named only where the DNA matches it firmly. Where a row states a size, it is once, few, many or the class of an expanded clone; other rows omit it.

D gene	clone size	V gene	J gene	CDR3 protein	CDR3 DNA
-	-	TRBV4-2	TRBJ1-4	CASSQGVRGRTNEKLFF	TGTGCCAGCAGCCAAGGGGTGCGTGGACGAACTAATGAAAAACTGTTTTTT
-	-	TRBV28	TRBJ1-2	CASYKSYGYTF	TGTGCCAGCTACAAGAGCTATGGCTACACCTTC
TRBD2	-	TRBV18	TRBJ2-3	CASSPGLAGARTSTDTQYF	TGTGCCAGCTCACCAGGACTAGCGGGGGCCCGGACTAGCACAGATACGCAGTATTTT
-	-	TRBV5-1	TRBJ2-3	CASSLKAGTGTDTQYF	TGCGCCAGCAGCTTGAAAGCGGGTACGGGCACAGATACGCAGTATTTT
-	-	TRBV18	TRBJ2-1	CASSPPGGYEQFF	TGTGCCAGCTCACCACCGGGGGGCTATGAGCAGTTCTTC
-	-	TRBV15	TRBJ2-3	CATSRDNGFTDTQYF	TGTGCCACCAGCAGAGATAACGGATTCACAGATACGCAGTATTTT
-	-	TRBV2	TRBJ1-2	CASREVDYGYTF	TGTGCCAGCAGGGAGGTTGACTATGGCTACACCTTC
-	-	TRBV15	TRBJ2-1	CATSPSGSEIYNEQFF	TGTGCCACCAGCCCCTCCGGAAGTGAGATCTACAATGAGCAGTTCTTC
-	-	TRBV18	TRBJ2-1	CASSPQGGQFF	TGTGCCAGCTCACCCCAGGGGGGGCAGTTCTTC
-	-	TRBV5-1	TRBJ1-1	CASRSLEGTEAFF	TGCGCCAGCAGAAGTTTGGAGGGAACTGAAGCTTTCTTT
-	-	TRBV6-6	TRBJ1-5	CASSVGNSQPQHF	TGTGCCAGCAGTGTAGGTAATTCCCAGCCCCAGCATTTT
-	once	TRBV29-1	TRBJ2-7	CSVGTSGRLSYEQYF	TGCAGCGTTGGAACCTCAGGACGGCTCTCCTACGAGCAGTACTTC
-	-	TRBV1	TRBJ2-1	CTSSQVQSSGSSYNEQFF	TGCACCAGCAGCCAAGTTCAGTCTAGCGGGAGCTCCTACAATGAGCAGTTCTTC
-	-	TRBV19	TRBJ2-7	CASSTRLGAVDTYEQYF	TGTGCCAGTAGTACCCGCCTGGGAGCGGTCGACACCTACGAGCAGTACTTC
TRBD1	-	TRBV6-5	TRBJ1-1	CASKRQGVTEAFF	TGTGCCAGCAAACGACAGGGGGTTACTGAAGCTTTCTTT
TRBD2	-	TRBV6-5	TRBJ2-7	CASSYGLAGGYEQYF	TGTGCCAGCAGTTATGGACTAGCGGGGGGCTACGAGCAGTACTTC
-	-	TRBV6-5	TRBJ1-2	CATRSRGPGGYTF	TGTGCCACCAGATCTCGGGGGCCCGGAGGCTACACCTTC
-	-	TRBV5-1	TRBJ2-5	CASSPQGFRETQYF	TGCGCCAGCAGCCCCCAGGGATTCCGGGAGACCCAGTACTTC
-	once	TRBV14	TRBJ2-7	CASSQGSGQSSEQYF	TGTGCCAGCAGCCAAGGATCCGGACAGTCCTCAGAGCAGTACTTC
-	-	TRBV28	TRBJ1-1	CASSLGHPGAEAFF	TGTGCCAGCAGTCTTGGACACCCGGGCGCTGAAGCTTTCTTT
-	-	TRBV5-4	TRBJ2-3	CASSLPRSTDTQYF	TGTGCCAGCAGCTTGCCCCGATCCACAGATACGCAGTATTTT
TRBD1	-	TRBV28	TRBJ1-6	CAVSKARTGDNSPLHF	TGTGCCGTCAGTAAAGCTCGGACAGGCGATAATTCACCCCTCCACTTT
-	-	TRBV5-6	TRBJ1-6	CASSLGARGSPLHF	TGTGCCAGCAGCTTGGGGGCTAGAGGTTCACCCCTCCACTTT
-	-	TRBV30	TRBJ2-1	CAWRTLAGLYNEQFF	TGTGCCTGGAGGACCCTAGCTGGACTGTACAATGAGCAGTTCTTC
-	-	TRBV27	TRBJ1-6	CASSLSGGEGSPLHF	TGTGCCAGCAGTTTATCCGGGGGGGAAGGTTCACCCCTCCACTTT
-	-	TRBV5-1	TRBJ1-4	CASSLKGWGEKLFF	TGCGCCAGCAGCTTAAAAGGGTGGGGAGAAAAACTGTTTTTT
-	-	TRBV18	TRBJ1-1	CASSPLAGLDTEAFF	TGTGCCAGCTCACCACTCGCCGGATTAGACACTGAAGCTTTCTTT
TRBD2	once	TRBV2	TRBJ2-7	CASREAGGRYEQYF	TGTGCCAGCAGGGAGGCGGGGGGCAGGTACGAGCAGTACTTC
TRBD2	-	TRBV10-3	TRBJ2-4	CAIGTTTAKNIQYF	TGTGCCATCGGGACTACGACGGCCAAAAACATTCAGTACTTC
TRBD2	-	TRBV2	TRBJ2-2	CASRLAGVGRELFF	TGTGCCAGCAGGCTAGCGGGAGTCGGTCGGGAGCTGTTTTTT
-	-	TRBV12-3/TRBV12-4	TRBJ1-2	CASSGTSNYGYTF	TGTGCCAGCAGTGGGACCTCTAACTATGGCTACACCTTC
-	-	TRBV5-5	TRBJ1-2	CASSLRDLANYGYTF	TGTGCCAGCAGCTTGAGGGACTTAGCGAACTATGGCTACACCTTC
-	-	TRBV5-4	TRBJ1-1	CASSLGRWNTEAFF	TGTGCCAGCAGCTTGGGACGGTGGAACACTGAAGCTTTCTTT
-	-	TRBV27	TRBJ1-1	CASSPPSGLNTEAFF	TGTGCCAGCAGCCCTCCGAGTGGGTTGAACACTGAAGCTTTCTTT
TRBD1	-	TRBV7-9	TRBJ1-2	CASSSQGVSYGYTF	TGTGCCAGCAGTTCACAGGGGGTCTCGTATGGCTACACCTTC
-	-	TRBV5-6	TRBJ1-2	CASSPGTTANYGYTF	TGTGCCAGCAGCCCCGGGACAACAGCCAACTATGGCTACACCTTC
-	-	TRBV2	TRBJ2-7	CASSDRGAEQYF	TGTGCCAGCAGTGACAGGGGTGCGGAGCAGTACTTC
-	-	TRBV28	TRBJ1-2	CASSQRDRRGYTF	TGTGCCAGCAGTCAGCGAGACAGGAGGGGCTACACCTTC
-	once	TRBV5-4	TRBJ1-1	CASSLPAGPNSEAFF	TGTGCCAGCAGCCTGCCAGCGGGACCGAACTCTGAAGCTTTCTTT
TRBD2	-	TRBV3-1/TRBV3-2	TRBJ2-5	CASSDRLAGETQYF	TGTGCCAGCAGCGACCGACTAGCGGGAGAGACCCAGTACTTC
-	-	TRBV7-9	TRBJ1-1	CASSLGPTTGLNTEAFF	TGTGCCAGCAGCTTAGGGCCAACAACGGGTCTGAACACTGAAGCTTTCTTT
TRBD1	-	TRBV14	TRBJ2-7	CASSPDRGPDEQYF	TGTGCCAGCAGCCCCGACAGGGGGCCAGACGAGCAGTACTTC
-	-	TRBV7-2	TRBJ1-1	CASSLEMNTEAFF	TGTGCCAGCAGCTTGGAGATGAACACTGAAGCTTTCTTT
TRBD1	-	TRBV19	TRBJ1-6	CASSVTLRGGGISPLHF	TGTGCCAGTAGTGTTACGCTTCGAGGGGGCGGAATTTCACCCCTCCACTTT
TRBD1	once	TRBV11-2	TRBJ1-3	CASSMGQHSGNTIYF	TGTGCCAGCAGCATGGGACAGCACTCTGGAAACACCATATATTTT
-	few	TRBV27	TRBJ1-4	CASSVASVATNEKLFF	TGTGCCAGCAGCGTAGCGTCCGTTGCAACTAATGAAAAACTGTTTTTT
TRBD1	-	TRBV15	TRBJ1-2	CATSRDRPGGDYGYTF	TGTGCCACCAGCAGAGATAGGCCAGGGGGTGACTATGGCTACACCTTC
-	-	TRBV7-3	TRBJ2-3	CASSHTGWVADTQYF	TGTGCCAGCAGCCACACAGGCTGGGTAGCAGATACGCAGTATTTT
TRBD1	-	TRBV11-3	TRBJ1-6	CASSLVPGQGDRVCDSPLHF	TGTGCCAGCAGCTTAGTTCCGGGACAGGGGGACCGAGTATGCGATTCACCCCTCCACTTT
-	-	TRBV5-6	TRBJ1-2	CASSRAFANTF	TGTGCCAGCAGCCGGGCATTCGCGAACACCTTC
TRBD1	-	TRBV5-4	TRBJ2-1	CASSTADRGYNEQFF	TGTGCCAGCAGCACAGCCGACAGGGGCTACAATGAGCAGTTCTTC
-	-	TRBV12-3/TRBV12-4	TRBJ1-5	CASKGVNQPQHF	TGTGCCAGCAAGGGAGTAAATCAGCCCCAGCATTTT
-	-	TRBV6-5	TRBJ2-7	CASSYSSSGSYEQYF	TGTGCCAGCAGTTACTCGTCGAGCGGCTCCTACGAGCAGTACTTC
-	-	TRBV5-6	TRBJ2-7	CASSLGLDPLYEQYF	TGTGCCAGCAGCTTGGGGCTAGATCCCTTATACGAGCAGTACTTC
-	-	TRBV5-1	TRBJ1-1	CASSLDRFTEAFF	TGCGCCAGCAGCTTGGACAGGTTCACTGAAGCTTTCTTT
-	-	TRBV7-2	TRBJ1-2	CASSTSLTEYGYTF	TGTGCCAGCAGCACCAGCCTGACGGAGTATGGCTACACCTTC
-	-	TRBV18	TRBJ1-2	CASSHTTGTNYGYTF	TGTGCCAGCTCACATACTACAGGGACCAACTATGGCTACACCTTC
TRBD1	-	TRBV29-1	TRBJ2-7	CSAKGQYYEQYF	TGCAGCGCGAAGGGACAGTACTACGAGCAGTACTTC
TRBD2	-	TRBV6-5	TRBJ2-7	CASSYRWTSGTNEQYF	TGTGCCAGCAGTTACAGATGGACTAGCGGGACAAACGAGCAGTACTTC
-	-	TRBV6-5	TRBJ1-5	CASSPMLNSNQPQHF	TGTGCCAGCAGTCCGATGCTTAATAGCAATCAGCCCCAGCATTTT